Presented here are 2 T cell receptor beta chains from one specimen sequenced in a study of blood T cell repertoires in COVID-19. Some clones are missing from TCRdb's copy, which holds only in-frame ones; the method was immunoSEQ multiplex PCR. The sample contains fewer than 100,000 clones, 75% to 85% of which appear only once. The specimen was peripheral blood. These receptors were collected from a man between 65 and 80 years old with acute or convalescent COVID-19.

This clone was counted only a few times. The chain carries TRBV20-1 and TRBJ1-1; TRBD1 matches at 7 bases. The CDR3 is 13 residues long. V lost 3 bases and J lost 5; bases outside the gene matches: 6. CDR1 is DFQATT and CDR2 is SNEGSKA in the germline V gene (reference sequence). The CDR3 DNA reads as TGCAGTGCTAGTTTCGTGACAGGGACTGAAGCTTTCTTT. It encodes CSASFVTGTEAFF.

This sequence joins TRBV5-1 and TRBJ1-5; 7 nucleotides match TRBD1. Trimming removed 2 bases from V and 5 bases from J; junction bases left unmatched: 1. CDR1 is SGHRS and CDR2 is YFSETQ in the germline V gene. This CDR3 comprises 13 residues. The CDR3, as DNA: TGCGCCAGCAGCTTTCAGGGGGATCAGCCCCAGCATTTT. Its translation is CASSFQGDQPQHF. The full variable domain, completed using reference TRBV5-1 and TRBJ1-5, is KAGVTQTPRYLIKTRGQQVTLSCSPISGHRSVSWYQQTPGQGLQFLFEYFSETQRNKGNFPGRFSGRQFSNSRSEMNVSTLELGDSALYLCASSFQGDQPQHFGDGTRLSIL.